One sample yielded the 20 T cell receptor beta chains listed below, sequenced in a study of CD8 T cells in ankylosing spondylitis (dated by TCRdb to 2016 to 2017). Library preparation employed 5' RACE. Instrument on record: Illumina HiSeq 2500. TCRdb reran the public reads through fastp at Q25 and MiXCR, keeping productive beta chains. Records with the same CDR3 protein are collapsed into one entry carrying the most frequent genes and DNA. This sample gives under 300,000 distinct CDR3 sequences in total; over 8.5% of them show up just once. Around 7% of the sample rests with the top ten. Input material: blood, either unsorted or a sorted T cell fraction (not recorded which). Every receptor here comes from a male donor with ankylosing spondylitis or in good health (not recorded which).

In its sample, this clonotype was seen many times. The V call is TRBV5-4, the J call TRBJ2-7, with TRBD1 identical over 7 bases. The CDR3 is 14 amino acids. V trimming: 3 bases; J trimming: 0 bases; junction bases outside the gene matches: 3. Germline-derived CDR1 and CDR2 are SGHNT and YYREEE (reference sequence). This CDR3 is CASSSQGVSYEQYF. CDR3 in DNA: TGTGCCAGCAGCTCCCAGGGGGTCTCCTACGAGCAGTACTTC.

This clonotype turned up a few times. The chain joins TRBV7-6 to TRBJ1-1; D uncertain. Germline assignment: CDR1 SGHVS and CDR2 FNYEAQ. Trimming stripped 5 bases from V and 1 base from J, with 8 bases between. CDR3 size: 13 residues. This chain's CDR3 is CASSRRANTEAFF. The CDR3 DNA sequence: TGTGCCAGCAGCAGACGTGCGAACACTGAAGCTTTCTTT.

This clonotype was observed at least ten times. The gene calls are TRBV5-1 and TRBJ2-1; TRBD2 matches 10 bases. After removal of 6 bases from V and 5 bases from J, the junction contained 14 bases not matched to a gene. Looked up from germline, CDR1 is SGHRS and CDR2 is YFSETQ. The CDR3 loop spans 17 amino acids. This CDR3 reads CASTRTSGPTLHNEQFF. The CDR3 DNA reads TGCGCCAGCACAAGGACTAGCGGACCCACGCTACACAATGAGCAGTTCTTC. The full variable domain, in which reference TRBV5-1 and TRBJ2-1 provide the parts outside the CDR3, is KAGVTQTPRYLIKTRGQQVTLSCSPISGHRSVSWYQQTPGQGLQFLFEYFSETQRNKGNFPGRFSGRQFSNSRSEMNVSTLELGDSALYLCASTRTSGPTLHNEQFFGPGTRLTVL.

The chain links TRBV28 to TRBJ2-7; D unclear. The germline gives CDR1 MDHEN, CDR2 SYDVKM. The CDR3 contains 12 residues. V was clipped by 7 bases and J by 4 bases, with 11 bases between them. This CDR3 reads CASNLGNYEQYF. In DNA form, the CDR3 reads TGTGCCAGCAATCTGGGAAATTACGAGCAGTACTTC.

This clonotype was observed at least ten times. This chain connects TRBV7-6 to TRBJ2-5; 8 bases align to TRBD2. CDR1 and CDR2 from the germline V gene are SGHVS and FNYEAQ. CDR3 size: 15 residues. V shed 5 bases and J 3 bases; nucleotides not matched to a gene: 8. The CDR3 region is CASSAYSGGEETQYF. CDR3 DNA sequence: TGTGCCAGCAGCGCCTACAGCGGGGGCGAAGAGACCCAGTACTTC.

This clonotype was found a few times. This chain connects TRBV10-2 to TRBJ2-7, with 10 nucleotides matching TRBD2. The CDR3 totals 14 residues. Germline V gene sequence: CDR1 WSHSY, CDR2 SAAADI. V gave up 3 bases and J gave up 1 base; unmatched junction bases: 0. The CDR3 reads CASSDSGRSYEQYF. The CDR3, as DNA: TGCGCCAGCAGTGATAGCGGGAGGTCCTACGAGCAGTACTTC.

This clonotype was found many times. The J gene is TRBJ2-3, the V gene TRBV29-1; D ambiguous. Germline V gene sequence: CDR1 SQVTM, CDR2 ANQGSEA. V lost 6 bases, J lost 5 bases, and 12 bases lay in between. This CDR3 region has 12 residues. The CDR3 DNA reads TGCAGCGTCGATTTGGACGGAGATACGCAGTATTTT. Protein sequence: CSVDLDGDTQYF.

This clonotype was detected ten times or more. The V gene is TRBV5-1, the J gene TRBJ2-7; 12 bases align to TRBD2. Germline V gene sequence: CDR1 SGHRS, CDR2 YFSETQ. After removal of 1 base from V and 1 base from J, the junction contained 3 bases not matched to a gene. This CDR3 is built from 16 residues. In DNA, the CDR3 is TGCGCCAGCAGCTTGATCGGGACTAGCGGGTCCTACGAGCAGTACTTC. Translation: CASSLIGTSGSYEQYF.

This clonotype was detected ten times or more. The chain recombines TRBV5-1 with TRBJ1-3, with unresolved D. CDR3 length: 13 amino acids. With 0 bases removed from V and 4 bases from J, the gap between germline ends came to 5 bases. Germline CDR1 reads SGHRS; CDR2 reads YFSETQ. The CDR3: CASSLGSGNTIYF. In DNA form, the CDR3 reads TGCGCCAGCAGCTTGGGGTCAGGAAACACCATATATTTT.

This clonotype was picked up many times. The rearrangement uses TRBV15 and TRBJ2-1; no clear D. The germline V gene encodes CDR1 LNHNV and CDR2 YYDKDF (reference sequence). The CDR3 is 16 residues long. Trimming cost V 0 bases and J 0 bases, with 9 bases left between them. Written as DNA, the CDR3 is TGTGCCACCAGCAGAGATTGGCGCGGCTCCTACAATGAGCAGTTCTTC. Translation: CATSRDWRGSYNEQFF.

This clonotype has at least ten counts. J is TRBJ2-5 and V is TRBV5-1; perhaps TRBD2 as D (6 bases). V was pared by 3 bases and J by 3 bases, with 18 bases between. This CDR3 comprises 16 residues. The germline V gene encodes CDR1 SGHRS and CDR2 YFSETQ. The chain's CDR3 is CASSSPRRGWEETQYF. In nucleotides, the CDR3 is TGCGCCAGCAGCTCACCACGACGGGGGTGGGAAGAGACCCAGTACTTC.

This clonotype was seen ten or more times. The rearrangement uses TRBV10-2 and TRBJ2-1, with 9 nucleotides matching TRBD2. This CDR3 spans 15 amino acids. CDR1 and CDR2 (germline): WSHSY, SAAADI. The trim removed 7 bases at V and 4 bases at J, leaving 8 bases unmatched. CDR3 sequence reads: CASTSSGGPYNEQFF. The CDR3 DNA sequence: TGCGCCAGCACATCAAGCGGGGGGCCATACAATGAGCAGTTCTTC.

The J gene is TRBJ2-2, the V gene TRBV7-2, with D maybe TRBD1 (5 bases). Trimming removed 5 bases at V and 6 bases at J, with 10 bases between. Germline V CDR1 and CDR2: SGHTA, FQGNSA. The CDR3 loop spans 13 amino acids. CDR3 sequence: CASSRQRPGELFF. In DNA, the CDR3 is TGTGCCAGCAGCCGACAGCGCCCCGGGGAGCTGTTTTTT.

This clonotype was recorded at least ten times. The chain couples TRBV9 to TRBJ2-2; 7 bases map to TRBD2. V gave up 4 bases and J gave up 5 bases; unmatched junction bases: 8. The germline gives CDR1 SGDLS, CDR2 YYNGEE. The CDR3 covers 15 residues. The CDR3 reads CASSLTVGGTGELFF. The CDR3 coding sequence is TGTGCCAGCAGCTTAACTGTCGGGGGGACCGGGGAGCTGTTTTTT.

This clonotype was detected ten times or more. The chain couples TRBV27 to TRBJ1-5, with D possibly matching TRBD1 (5 bases). V was shortened by 6 bases and J by 0 bases, with 12 bases between the two germline ends. This CDR3 has 15 residues. Per the germline V gene, CDR1 is MNHEY and CDR2 is SMNVEV (reference sequence). CDR3 region: CASSPWGGSNQPQHF. CDR3 DNA: TGTGCCAGCAGCCCTTGGGGGGGTAGCAATCAGCCCCAGCATTTT.

This chain links TRBV9 with TRBJ2-7; 8 nucleotides match TRBD2. CDR1 is SGDLS and CDR2 is YYNGEE in the germline V gene. The CDR3 is 16 residues long. With 3 bases clipped from V and 3 bases from J, the junction kept 11 bases outside the gene matches. The DNA of the CDR3 is TGTGCCAGCAGCGCCACACCGGGACTAGGGATCTACGAGCAGTACTTC. This encodes CASSATPGLGIYEQYF.

The gene calls are TRBV20-1 and TRBJ2-7, with TRBD1 matching 9 bases. V dropped 5 bases and J dropped 5; count of bases not matched to a gene: 4. CDR1 is DFQATT and CDR2 is SNEGSKA in the germline V gene (reference sequence). This CDR3 is 12 amino acids long. CDR3 bases: TGCAGTGCTGGACAGGGGACCAACGAGCAGTACTTC. This gives the protein CSAGQGTNEQYF.

This clonotype appeared a few times. The chain recombines TRBV2 with TRBJ2-7; TRBD1 might be the D (5 bases). Trimming took 7 bases from V and 0 from J, leaving 19 bases between them. Germline CDR1 SNHLY, CDR2 FYNNEI. The CDR3 runs 16 residues. The CDR3 spells CASIVLTDLSSYEQYF. In DNA, the CDR3 is TGTGCCAGCATTGTTTTGACAGACCTTAGCTCCTACGAGCAGTACTTC.

The chain combines TRBV20-1 with TRBJ2-5; D could derive from TRBD1 or TRBD2 (5 bases each). The CDR3 is 16 residues long. Germline V CDR1 and CDR2: DFQATT, SNEGSKA (reference sequence). The V end was cut by 3 bases, the J end by 2 bases, with 19 bases between. CDR3 protein: CSASTPNRGEQETQYF. The CDR3 DNA sequence: TGCAGTGCTAGCACCCCTAACCGGGGCGAGCAAGAGACCCAGTACTTC.

This clonotype was seen many times. The chain recombines TRBV6-5 with TRBJ2-7; D is unresolved. The germline gives CDR1 MNHEY, CDR2 SVGAGI. The CDR3 totals 11 residues. Trimming took off 2 bases at V and 6 bases at J, with 5 bases between the two ends. CDR3 loop: CASSYASEQYF. The CDR3 DNA follows: TGTGCCAGCAGTTACGCCAGCGAGCAGTACTTC.